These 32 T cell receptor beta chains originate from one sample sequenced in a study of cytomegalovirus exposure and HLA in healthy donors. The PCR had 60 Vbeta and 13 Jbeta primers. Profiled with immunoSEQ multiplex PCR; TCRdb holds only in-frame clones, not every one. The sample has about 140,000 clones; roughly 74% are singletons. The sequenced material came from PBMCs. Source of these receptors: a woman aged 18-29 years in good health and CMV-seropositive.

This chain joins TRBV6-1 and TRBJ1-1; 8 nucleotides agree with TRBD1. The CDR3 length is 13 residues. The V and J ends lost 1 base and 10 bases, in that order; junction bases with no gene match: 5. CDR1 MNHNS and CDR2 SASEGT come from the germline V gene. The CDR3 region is CASSEVQGARAFF. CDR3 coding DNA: TGTGCCAGCAGTGAAGTCCAGGGGGCGCGAGCTTTCTTT.

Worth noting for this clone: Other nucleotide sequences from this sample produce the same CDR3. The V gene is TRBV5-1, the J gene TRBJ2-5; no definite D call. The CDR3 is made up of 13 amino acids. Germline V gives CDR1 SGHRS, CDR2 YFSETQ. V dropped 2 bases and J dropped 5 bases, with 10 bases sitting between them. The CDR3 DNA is TGCGCCAGCAGCTTATTCAGAGGCGAGACCCAGTACTTC. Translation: CASSLFRGETQYF.

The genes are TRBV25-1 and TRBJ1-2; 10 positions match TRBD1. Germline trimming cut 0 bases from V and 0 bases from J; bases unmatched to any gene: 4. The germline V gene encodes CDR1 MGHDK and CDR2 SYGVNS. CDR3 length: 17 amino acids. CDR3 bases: TGTGCCAGCAGTGAATATGGGGGACAGGGGTCTAACTATGGCTACACCTTC. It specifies CASSEYGGQGSNYGYTF.

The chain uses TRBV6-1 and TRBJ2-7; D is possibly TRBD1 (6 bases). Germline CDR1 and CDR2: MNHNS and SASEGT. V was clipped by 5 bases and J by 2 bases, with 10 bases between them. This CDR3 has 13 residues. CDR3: CASSWTAAYEQYF. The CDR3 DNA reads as TGTGCCAGCAGTTGGACAGCAGCCTACGAGCAGTACTTC.

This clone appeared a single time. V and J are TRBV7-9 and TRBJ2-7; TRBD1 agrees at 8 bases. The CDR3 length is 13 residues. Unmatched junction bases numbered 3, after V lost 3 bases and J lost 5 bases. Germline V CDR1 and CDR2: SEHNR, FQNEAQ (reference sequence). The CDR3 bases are TGTGCCAGCAGCTTCGACAGGGGTGACGAGCAGTACTTC. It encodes CASSFDRGDEQYF.

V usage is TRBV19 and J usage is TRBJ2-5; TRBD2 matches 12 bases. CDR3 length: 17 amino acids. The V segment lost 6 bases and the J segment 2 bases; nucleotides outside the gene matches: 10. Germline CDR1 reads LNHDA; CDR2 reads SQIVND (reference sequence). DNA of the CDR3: TGTGCCAGTAGAGGGACTAGCGGGCCCAGAAAACAAGAGACCCAGTACTTC. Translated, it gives CASRGTSGPRKQETQYF. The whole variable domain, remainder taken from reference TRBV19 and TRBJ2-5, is DGGITQSPKYLFRKEGQNVTLSCEQNLNHDAMYWYRQDPGQGLRLIYYSQIVNDFQKGDIAEGYSVSREKKESFPLTVTSAQKNPTAFYLCASRGTSGPRKQETQYFGPGTRLLVL.

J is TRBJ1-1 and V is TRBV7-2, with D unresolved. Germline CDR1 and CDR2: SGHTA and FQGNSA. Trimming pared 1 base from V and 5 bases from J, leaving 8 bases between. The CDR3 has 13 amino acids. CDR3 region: CASSLGAGTEAFF. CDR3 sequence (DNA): TGTGCCAGCAGCTTAGGGGCGGGGACTGAAGCTTTCTTT.

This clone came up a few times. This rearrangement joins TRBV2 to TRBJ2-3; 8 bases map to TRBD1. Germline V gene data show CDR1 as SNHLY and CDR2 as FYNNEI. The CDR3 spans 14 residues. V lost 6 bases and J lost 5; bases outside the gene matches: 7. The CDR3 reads CASSTPRGRDTQYF. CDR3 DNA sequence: TGTGCCAGCAGCACGCCCAGGGGGCGAGATACGCAGTATTTT.

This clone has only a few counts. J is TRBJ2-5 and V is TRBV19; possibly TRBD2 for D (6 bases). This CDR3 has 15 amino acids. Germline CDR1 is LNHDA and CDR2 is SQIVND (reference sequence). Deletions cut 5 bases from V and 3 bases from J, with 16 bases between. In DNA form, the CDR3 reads TGTGCCAGTAGTCCTAAGTGGACTATTGAAGAGACCCAGTACTTC. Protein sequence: CASSPKWTIEETQYF. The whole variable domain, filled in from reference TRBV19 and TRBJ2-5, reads DGGITQSPKYLFRKEGQNVTLSCEQNLNHDAMYWYRQDPGQGLRLIYYSQIVNDFQKGDIAEGYSVSREKKESFPLTVTSAQKNPTAFYLCASSPKWTIEETQYFGPGTRLLVL.

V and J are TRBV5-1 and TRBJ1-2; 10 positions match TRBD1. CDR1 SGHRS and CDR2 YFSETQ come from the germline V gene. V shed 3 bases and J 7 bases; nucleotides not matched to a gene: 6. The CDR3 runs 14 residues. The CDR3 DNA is TGCGCCAGCAGCTCACTGGACAGGGGGGGTGGCTACACCTTC. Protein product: CASSSLDRGGGYTF.

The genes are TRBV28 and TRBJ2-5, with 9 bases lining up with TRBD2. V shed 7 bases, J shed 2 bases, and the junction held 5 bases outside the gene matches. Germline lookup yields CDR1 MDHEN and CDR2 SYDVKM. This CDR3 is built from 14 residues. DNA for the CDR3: TGTGCCAGCATGAGCGGGGGGTTACAAGAGACCCAGTACTTC. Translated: CASMSGGLQETQYF.

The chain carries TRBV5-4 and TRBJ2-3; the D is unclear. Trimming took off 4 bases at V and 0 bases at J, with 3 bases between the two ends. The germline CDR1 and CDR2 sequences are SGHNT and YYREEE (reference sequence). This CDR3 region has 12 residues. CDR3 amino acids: CASSTSTDTQYF. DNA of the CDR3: TGTGCCAGCAGCACTAGCACAGATACGCAGTATTTT. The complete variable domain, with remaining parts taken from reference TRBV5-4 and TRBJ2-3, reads ETGVTQSPTHLIKTRGQQVTLRCSSQSGHNTVSWYQQALGQGPQFIFQYYREEENGRGNFPPRFSGLQFPNYSSELNVNALELDDSALYLCASSTSTDTQYFGPGTRLTVL.

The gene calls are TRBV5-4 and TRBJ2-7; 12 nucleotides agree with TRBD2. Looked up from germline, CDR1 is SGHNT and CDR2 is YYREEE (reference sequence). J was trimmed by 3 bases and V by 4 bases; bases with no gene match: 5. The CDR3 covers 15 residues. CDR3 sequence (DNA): TGTGCCAGCAGCACCCGGACTAGCGGGGTCTACGAGCAGTACTTC. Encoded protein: CASSTRTSGVYEQYF.

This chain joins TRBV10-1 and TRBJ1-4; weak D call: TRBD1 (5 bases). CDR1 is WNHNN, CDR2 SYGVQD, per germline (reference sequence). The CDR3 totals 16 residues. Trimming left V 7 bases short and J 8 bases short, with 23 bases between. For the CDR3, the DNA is TGCGCCAGCACCGAACATGGGGGAGGGGTAGGGGAAAAACTGTTTTTT. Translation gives CASTEHGGGVGEKLFF.

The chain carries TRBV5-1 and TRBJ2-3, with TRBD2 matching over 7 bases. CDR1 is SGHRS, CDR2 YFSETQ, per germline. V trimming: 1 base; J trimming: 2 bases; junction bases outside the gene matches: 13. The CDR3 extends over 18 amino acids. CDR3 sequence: CASSLMGIRDYLTDTQYF. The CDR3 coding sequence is TGCGCCAGCAGCTTGATGGGGATCCGGGACTATCTCACAGATACGCAGTATTTT.

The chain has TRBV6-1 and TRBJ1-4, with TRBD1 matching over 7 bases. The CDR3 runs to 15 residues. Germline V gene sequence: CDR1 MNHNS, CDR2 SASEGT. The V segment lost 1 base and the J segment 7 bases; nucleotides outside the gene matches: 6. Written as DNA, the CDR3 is TGTGCCAGCAGTGAAGATGGGACAGTAGTTGAAAAACTGTTTTTT. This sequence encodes CASSEDGTVVEKLFF.

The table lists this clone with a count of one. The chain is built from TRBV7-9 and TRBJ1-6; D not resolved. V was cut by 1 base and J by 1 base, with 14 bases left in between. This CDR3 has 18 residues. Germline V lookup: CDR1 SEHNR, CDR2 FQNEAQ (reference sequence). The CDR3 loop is CASSLVPLRESYNSPLHF. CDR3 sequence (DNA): TGTGCCAGCAGCTTAGTCCCCCTCCGCGAATCCTATAATTCACCCCTCCACTTT. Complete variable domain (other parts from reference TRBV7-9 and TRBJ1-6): DTGVSQNPRHKITKRGQNVTFRCDPISEHNRLYWYRQTLGQGPEFLTYFQNEAQLEKSRLLSDRFSAERPKGSFSTLEIQRTEQGDSAMYLCASSLVPLRESYNSPLHFGNGTRLTVT.

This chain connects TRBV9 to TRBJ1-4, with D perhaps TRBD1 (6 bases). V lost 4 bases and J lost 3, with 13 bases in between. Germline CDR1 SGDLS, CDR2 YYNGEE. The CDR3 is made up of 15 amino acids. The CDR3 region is CASSRQVGANEKLFF. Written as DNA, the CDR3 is TGTGCCAGCAGCCGACAGGTCGGGGCTAATGAAAAACTGTTTTTT.

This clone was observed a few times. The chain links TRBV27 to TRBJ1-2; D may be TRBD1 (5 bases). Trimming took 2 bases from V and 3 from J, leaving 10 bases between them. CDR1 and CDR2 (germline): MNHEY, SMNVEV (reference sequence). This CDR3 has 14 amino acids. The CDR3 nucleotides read TGTGCCAGCAGTTTACAGGGTCGAGACTATGGCTACACCTTC. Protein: CASSLQGRDYGYTF.

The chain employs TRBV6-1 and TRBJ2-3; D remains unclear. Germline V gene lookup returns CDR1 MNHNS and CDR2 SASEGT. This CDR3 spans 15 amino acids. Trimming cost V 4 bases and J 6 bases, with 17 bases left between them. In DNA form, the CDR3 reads TGTGCCAGCAGTGTAACCAGGCCTCGGCAGGATACGCAGTATTTT. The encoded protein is CASSVTRPRQDTQYF.

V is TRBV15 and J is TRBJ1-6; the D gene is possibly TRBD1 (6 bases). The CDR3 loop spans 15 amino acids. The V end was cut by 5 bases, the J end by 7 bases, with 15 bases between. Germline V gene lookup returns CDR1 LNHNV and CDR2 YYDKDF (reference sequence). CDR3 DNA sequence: TGTGCCACCAGCGGGCCTAGGACAGCCAATTCACCCCTCCACTTT. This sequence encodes CATSGPRTANSPLHF.

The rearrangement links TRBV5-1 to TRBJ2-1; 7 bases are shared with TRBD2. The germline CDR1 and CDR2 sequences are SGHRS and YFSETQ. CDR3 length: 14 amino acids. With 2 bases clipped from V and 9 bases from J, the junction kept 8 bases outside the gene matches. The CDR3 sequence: CASSFSGASSEQFF. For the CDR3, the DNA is TGCGCCAGCAGCTTCAGCGGGGCGTCCAGTGAGCAGTTCTTC.

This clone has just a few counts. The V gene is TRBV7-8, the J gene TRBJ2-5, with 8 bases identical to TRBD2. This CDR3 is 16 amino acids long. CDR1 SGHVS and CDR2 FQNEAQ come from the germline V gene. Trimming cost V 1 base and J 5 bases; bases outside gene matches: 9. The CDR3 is CASSLGSGTRLETQYF. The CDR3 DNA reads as TGTGCCAGCAGCTTAGGTAGTGGGACTAGGCTCGAGACCCAGTACTTC. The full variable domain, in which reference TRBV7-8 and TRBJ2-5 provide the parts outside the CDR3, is GAGVSQSPRYKVAKRGQDVALRCDPISGHVSLFWYQQALGQGPEFLTYFQNEAQLDKSGLPSDRFFAERPEGSVSTLKIQRTQQEDSAVYLCASSLGSGTRLETQYFGPGTRLLVL.

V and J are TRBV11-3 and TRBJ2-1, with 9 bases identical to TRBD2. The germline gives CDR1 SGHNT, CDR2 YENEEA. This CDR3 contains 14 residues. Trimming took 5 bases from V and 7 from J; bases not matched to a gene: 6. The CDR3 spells CASSTAGGRNEQFF. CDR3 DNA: TGTGCCAGCAGCACCGCGGGGGGGCGGAATGAGCAGTTCTTC.

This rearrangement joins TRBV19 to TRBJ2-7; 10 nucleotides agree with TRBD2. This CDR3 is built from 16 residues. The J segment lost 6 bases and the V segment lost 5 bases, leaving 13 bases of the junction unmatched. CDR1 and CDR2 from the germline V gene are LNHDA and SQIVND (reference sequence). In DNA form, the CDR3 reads TGTGCCAGTAGTCTGTTCCCGTTAGCGGGGGGTTCCGAGCAGTACTTC. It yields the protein CASSLFPLAGGSEQYF.

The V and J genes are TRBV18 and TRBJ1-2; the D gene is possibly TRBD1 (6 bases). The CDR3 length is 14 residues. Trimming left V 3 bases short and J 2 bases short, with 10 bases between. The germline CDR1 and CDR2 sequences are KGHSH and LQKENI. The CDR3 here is CASSPTGINYGYTF. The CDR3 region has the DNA TGTGCCAGCTCACCCACAGGGATAAACTATGGCTACACCTTC.

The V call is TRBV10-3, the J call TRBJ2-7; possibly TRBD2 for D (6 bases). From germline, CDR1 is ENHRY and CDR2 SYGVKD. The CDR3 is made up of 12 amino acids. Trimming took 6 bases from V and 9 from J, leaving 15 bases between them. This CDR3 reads CAISPGPGGQYF. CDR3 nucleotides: TGTGCCATCAGCCCAGGCCCCGGGGGGCAGTACTTC.

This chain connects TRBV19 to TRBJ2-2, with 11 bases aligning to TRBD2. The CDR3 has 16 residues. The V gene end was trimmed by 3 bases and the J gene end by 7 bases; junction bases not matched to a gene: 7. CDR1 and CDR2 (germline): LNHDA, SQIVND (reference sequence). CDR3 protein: CASSITSGGYGGELFF. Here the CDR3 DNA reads TGTGCCAGTAGTATCACTAGCGGGGGTTATGGCGGGGAGCTGTTTTTT. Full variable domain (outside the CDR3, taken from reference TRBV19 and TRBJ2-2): DGGITQSPKYLFRKEGQNVTLSCEQNLNHDAMYWYRQDPGQGLRLIYYSQIVNDFQKGDIAEGYSVSREKKESFPLTVTSAQKNPTAFYLCASSITSGGYGGELFFGEGSRLTVL.

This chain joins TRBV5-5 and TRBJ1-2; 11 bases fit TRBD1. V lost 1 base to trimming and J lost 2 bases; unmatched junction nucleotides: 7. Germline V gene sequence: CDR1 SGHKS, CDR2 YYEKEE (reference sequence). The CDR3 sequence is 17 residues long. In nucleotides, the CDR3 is TGTGCCAGCAGCTTGCTCAGGACAGGGGGCCGAAACTATGGCTACACCTTC. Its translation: CASSLLRTGGRNYGYTF.

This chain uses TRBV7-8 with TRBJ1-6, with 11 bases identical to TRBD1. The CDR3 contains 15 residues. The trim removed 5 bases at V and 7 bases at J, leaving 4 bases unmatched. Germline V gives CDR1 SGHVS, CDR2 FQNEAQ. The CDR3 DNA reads TGTGCCAGCAGCGAGGGACAGGGGGGCAATTCACCCCTCCACTTT. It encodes CASSEGQGGNSPLHF.

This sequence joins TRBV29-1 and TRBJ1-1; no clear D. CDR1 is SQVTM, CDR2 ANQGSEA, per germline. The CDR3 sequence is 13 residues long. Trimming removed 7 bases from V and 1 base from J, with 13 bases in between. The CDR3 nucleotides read TGCAGCGCCGAAAATGGCGGGAACACTGAAGCTTTCTTT. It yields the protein CSAENGGNTEAFF. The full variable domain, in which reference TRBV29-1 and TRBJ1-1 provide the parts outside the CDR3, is SAVISQKPSRDICQRGTSLTIQCQVDSQVTMMFWYRQQPGQSLTLIATANQGSEATYESGFVIDKFPISRPNLTFSTLTVSNMSPEDSSIYLCSAENGGNTEAFFGQGTRLTVV.

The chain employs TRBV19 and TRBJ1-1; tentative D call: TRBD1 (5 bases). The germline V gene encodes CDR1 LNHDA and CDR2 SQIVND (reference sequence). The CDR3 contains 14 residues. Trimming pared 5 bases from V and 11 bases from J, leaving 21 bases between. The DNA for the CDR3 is TGTGCCAGTAGTGCCACAGGAGGAGGGAGTGGGGCTTTCTTT. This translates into CASSATGGGSGAFF.